A selection of T cell receptor beta chains follows, all from one sample in a study of a mutant IDH1 vaccine in newly diagnosed glioma. Sequencing used immunoSEQ multiplex PCR; TCRdb keeps in-frame clones, though not all of them. The sample holds about 94,000 clones, approximately 89% seen once. What these receptors recognize is not known. The source was PBMCs, collected from a glioma patient whose treatment included an IDH1 peptide vaccine. These receptors all come from a woman between 50 and 59 years old with glioma. Both conserved end residues are part of each CDR3. D genes are given only for firm matches. Only part of the rows carry a size: once, few, many, or a class if the clone is expanded.

V	J	D	size	DNA	CDR3
TRBV20-1	TRBJ2-7	NA	NA	TGCAGTGCTAGTACTTCCTACGAGCAGTACTTC	CSASTSYEQYF
TRBV7-9	TRBJ1-5	TRBD1	NA	TGTGCCAGCAGCCCTATCAGGGGGGATCAGCCCCAGCATTTT	CASSPIRGDQPQHF
TRBV28	TRBJ1-6	NA	once	TGTGCCAGCAGTGGACCCCCGGTGAATTCACCCCTCCACTTT	CASSGPPVNSPLHF
TRBV7-2	TRBJ1-2	NA	NA	TGTGCCAGCAGCTTAGGGCCCAGGGGCGCTAACTATGGCTACACCTTC	CASSLGPRGANYGYTF
TRBV9	TRBJ1-2	NA	NA	TGTGCCAGCAGCGTAGGGACAGCCATCACGGACAATGGCTACACCTTC	CASSVGTAITDNGYTF
TRBV19	TRBJ2-2	NA	NA	TGTGCCAGTAAAGGGGGGAGGGCGCCCGGGGAGCTGTTTTTT	CASKGGRAPGELFF
TRBV5-1	TRBJ1-1	TRBD1	NA	TGCGCCAGCAGCCTGGACAGGGGGCACGGTGAAGCTTTCTTT	CASSLDRGHGEAFF
TRBV5-1	TRBJ2-7	NA	NA	TGCGCCAGCAGCTTGGACCCATCCAGCTCCTACGAGCAGTACTTC	CASSLDPSSSYEQYF
TRBV28	TRBJ2-7	TRBD2	NA	TGTGCCAGCAGCAGCCGACTAGCGGGAGTCTACGAGCAGTACTTC	CASSSRLAGVYEQYF
TRBV27	TRBJ1-5	NA	NA	TGTGCCAGCAGTTTCCTCAACTTTGGCAATCAGCCCCAGCATTTT	CASSFLNFGNQPQHF
TRBV7-6	TRBJ2-7	NA	NA	TGTGCCAGCAGTTCCGGGACATTCTACGAGCAGTACTTC	CASSSGTFYEQYF
TRBV6-5	TRBJ1-1	NA	few	TGTGCCAGCAGACGGACAGTGAACACTGAAGCTTTCTTT	CASRRTVNTEAFF
TRBV28	TRBJ1-5	TRBD1	NA	TGTGCCAGCAGGCAGGGGGTTTATAGCAATCAGCCCCAGCATTTT	CASRQGVYSNQPQHF
TRBV7-3	TRBJ2-1	TRBD1	NA	TGTGCCAGCAGCTTATCGGCGGGACAGGGTAGAAATGAGCAGTTCTTC	CASSLSAGQGRNEQFF
TRBV9	TRBJ2-1	NA	NA	TGTGCCAGCAGCCCTCCAGGGTATGAGCAGTTCTTC	CASSPPGYEQFF
TRBV4-1	TRBJ2-1	TRBD2	NA	TGCGCCAGCAGCCAGGGGACTAGGGCAAATGAGCAGTTCTTC	CASSQGTRANEQFF
TRBV7-9	TRBJ2-5	NA	NA	TGTGCCAGCAGCCCCAGAGGGCCAGAGACCCAGTACTTC	CASSPRGPETQYF
TRBV10-3	TRBJ2-1	TRBD1	NA	TGTGCCGCCTCGAGGACAGGGGAGAACAATGAGCAGTTCTTC	CAASRTGENNEQFF
TRBV19	TRBJ1-2	NA	NA	TGTGCCAGTAGTATGGCCCCCCGGGTTGGCTACACCTTC	CASSMAPRVGYTF
TRBV4-2	TRBJ1-3	NA	once	TGTGCCAGCAGCCAAGACACCGCTGGAAACACCATATATTTT	CASSQDTAGNTIYF
TRBV6-5	TRBJ2-2	NA	NA	TGTGCCAGCAGTTACTCGGCAGGGACCGGGGAGCTGTTTTTT	CASSYSAGTGELFF
TRBV10-3	TRBJ2-2	NA	NA	TGTGCCATCAGTGTGGGCAGCCTGAACACCGGGGAGCTGTTTTTT	CAISVGSLNTGELFF
TRBV2	TRBJ2-7	NA	NA	TGTGCCAGCAGTGTGTTCAAGGGGGGGAGTCGTGAGCAGTACTTC	CASSVFKGGSREQYF
TRBV20-1	TRBJ2-3	NA	few	TGCAGTGCTGCAGCAGATACGCAGTATTTT	CSAAADTQYF
TRBV29-1	TRBJ2-1	NA	NA	TGCAGCGTTGACCCTCAAGACCGCTACAATGAGCAGTTCTTC	CSVDPQDRYNEQFF
TRBV5-1	TRBJ1-2	NA	NA	TGCGCCAGCAGCTTCACCGGGGGAGGCTATGGCTACACCTTC	CASSFTGGGYGYTF